Listed here are 27 T cell receptor beta chains from one sample, sequenced in a study of T-cell memory formation after mild COVID-19. Using its own MiXCR run on the 5' RACE reads, TCRdb lists one record per CDR3 protein. The sample has fewer than 250,000 distinct CDR3 sequences, about 11% seen once. The sequenced sample consisted of PBMCs or a T cell subset sorted from them (not recorded which). The origin of the receptors is a man aged 18 to 30 who had mild COVID-19 (a few samples of this study predate the infection). Cell type and time point are not known.

Many counts were recorded for this clonotype. The chain recombines TRBV20-1 with TRBJ2-2; the D call may be TRBD1 or TRBD2 (6 bases each). Germline CDR1 reads DFQATT; CDR2 reads SNEGSKA (reference sequence). This CDR3 contains 15 residues. Trimming shortened V by 0 bases and J by 3 bases, and 11 bases separated the two germline ends. This chain's CDR3 is CSARDWRGDTGELFF. The DNA for the CDR3 is TGCAGTGCTAGAGATTGGAGGGGGGACACCGGGGAGCTGTTTTTT.

The chain employs TRBV3-1 and TRBJ2-5; unclear D gene. The germline gives CDR1 LGHDT, CDR2 YNNKEL (reference sequence). This CDR3 region has 12 residues. V was clipped by 5 bases and J by 7 bases, with 11 bases between them. The CDR3 is CASSSLSWTQYF. CDR3 nucleotides: TGTGCCAGCAGCTCATTATCTTGGACCCAGTACTTC.

This sequence joins TRBV7-9 and TRBJ2-3; D not resolved. Germline V lookup: CDR1 SEHNR, CDR2 FQNEAQ (reference sequence). V lost 6 bases and J lost 1, with 14 bases in between. CDR3 length: 15 amino acids. CDR3 loop: CASRPDLTGTDTQYF. In DNA, the CDR3 is TGTGCCAGCAGGCCAGACCTAACGGGCACAGATACGCAGTATTTT.

This clonotype was counted between two and nine times. This chain joins TRBV30 and TRBJ1-1; D possibly corresponds to TRBD1 (6 bases). Germline V gives CDR1 GTSNPN, CDR2 SVGIG (reference sequence). V lost 1 base to trimming and J lost 2 bases, with 14 bases between them. CDR3 length: 15 amino acids. CDR3 DNA: TGTGCCTGGAGTGGCTGGGGGGCGGGTAACACTGAAGCTTTCTTT. It yields the protein CAWSGWGAGNTEAFF.

This sequence joins TRBV11-2 and TRBJ2-3, with D tentatively TRBD1 (5 bases). The CDR3 consists of 13 residues. Germline V gene data show CDR1 as SGHAT and CDR2 as FQNNGV. V was shortened by 7 bases and J by 6 bases, with 14 bases between the two germline ends. The CDR3: CASTPGIVDTQYF. CDR3 nucleotide sequence: TGTGCCAGCACCCCAGGGATCGTGGATACGCAGTATTTT.

This chain connects TRBV20-1 to TRBJ1-2; D remains unclear. Germline V gene lookup returns CDR1 DFQATT and CDR2 SNEGSKA (reference sequence). Trimming shortened V by 6 bases and J by 6 bases, and 14 bases separated the two germline ends. This CDR3 has 12 residues. CDR3 DNA: TGCAGTGCCCTAAGGAGTTCGGATGGCTACACCTTC. It encodes CSALRSSDGYTF.

This clonotype was counted between two and nine times. This sequence joins TRBV7-2 and TRBJ1-4; 8 bases align to TRBD1. Looked up from germline, CDR1 is SGHTA and CDR2 is FQGNSA. The V and J ends lost 8 bases and 0 bases, in that order; junction bases with no gene match: 8. The CDR3 loop spans 16 amino acids. The DNA for the CDR3 is TGTGCCAGCGGACAGGGACTTTACCCAACTAATGAAAAACTGTTTTTT. Translating it yields CASGQGLYPTNEKLFF.

This clonotype was observed at least ten times. This chain links TRBV7-2 with TRBJ2-3; D remains unclear. The CDR3 consists of 13 residues. The germline gives CDR1 SGHTA, CDR2 FQGNSA. Trimming shortened V by 5 bases and J by 4 bases, and 10 bases separated the two germline ends. The CDR3 is CASSPRWSDTQYF. CDR3 in DNA: TGTGCCAGCAGCCCCCGGTGGTCAGATACGCAGTATTTT.

The sample holds many counts of this clonotype. The rearrangement joins TRBV5-1 to TRBJ1-5; D not certain. Per the germline V gene, CDR1 is SGHRS and CDR2 is YFSETQ. The CDR3 length is 13 residues. V was pared by 1 base and J by 7 bases, with 9 bases between. CDR3 sequence: CASSLSGTQPQHF. CDR3 DNA sequence: TGCGCCAGCAGCTTGTCAGGTACCCAGCCCCAGCATTTT.

The chain joins TRBV6-1 to TRBJ1-3; D is undetermined. The CDR3 consists of 13 residues. Germline loops: CDR1 MNHNS, CDR2 SASEGT. V dropped 3 bases and J dropped 7 bases, with 10 bases sitting between them. CDR3 nucleotides: TGTGCCAGCAGTGAGGCAGCCCGGAACACCATATATTTT. Amino acids: CASSEAARNTIYF.

This clonotype was recorded at least ten times. This sequence joins TRBV6-6 and TRBJ2-4; D gene unclear. CDR3 length: 14 amino acids. With 6 bases removed from V and 0 bases from J, the gap between germline ends came to 9 bases. Per the germline V gene, CDR1 is MNHNY and CDR2 is SVGAGI (reference sequence). CDR3 sequence (DNA): TGTGCCAGCAGGGACGCGCTAGCCAAAAACATTCAGTACTTC. Amino acid sequence: CASRDALAKNIQYF.

This clonotype showed up just a few times. The chain is built from TRBV2 and TRBJ2-5; 11 nucleotides line up with TRBD2. V dropped 2 bases and J dropped 5; count of bases not matched to a gene: 1. Germline V gene sequence: CDR1 SNHLY, CDR2 FYNNEI. The CDR3 has 14 residues. The CDR3 sequence: CASSELAGGETQYF. CDR3 coding DNA: TGTGCCAGCAGTGAACTAGCGGGGGGTGAGACCCAGTACTTC.

This clonotype has ten or more counts. The CDR3 loop is CASSLIGDVWNTDTQYF. CDR3 nucleotides: TGTGCCAGCAGCTTAATCGGCGACGTCTGGAACACAGATACGCAGTATTTT. The V and J genes are TRBV7-2 and TRBJ2-3; D gene ambiguous. Trimming shortened V by 2 bases and J by 2 bases, and 17 bases separated the two germline ends. The CDR3 runs to 17 residues. Germline V gene data show CDR1 as SGHTA and CDR2 as FQGNSA.

V gene TRBV7-2 combines with J gene TRBJ2-5; D is perhaps TRBD1 or TRBD2 (5 bases each). Germline V gene data show CDR1 as SGHTA and CDR2 as FQGNSA. The V and J ends lost 2 bases and 1 base respectively, with 17 bases between them. The length of the CDR3 is 17 residues. CDR3 DNA: TGTGCCAGCAGCTTAATCGTCGGGACGGACATCCAAGAGACCCAGTACTTC. This sequence encodes CASSLIVGTDIQETQYF.

V gene TRBV18 combines with J gene TRBJ1-6, with D hard to call. Trimming shortened V by 3 bases and J by 6 bases, and 18 bases separated the two germline ends. Germline CDR1 is KGHSH and CDR2 is LQKENI. The CDR3 length is 17 residues. In DNA form, the CDR3 reads TGTGCCAGCTCACCTGCGGACGGTGTGAATGGTAATTCACCCCTCCACTTT. Translation gives CASSPADGVNGNSPLHF.

This clonotype was counted between two and nine times. This sequence joins TRBV4-1 and TRBJ1-2; D perhaps matches TRBD1 (5 bases). V was trimmed by 4 bases and J by 3 bases, leaving 9 bases between them. There are 13 residues in the CDR3. In germline, CDR1 is MGHRA, CDR2 YSYEKL. DNA for the CDR3: TGCGCCAGCAGCCGCGGGACGGACTATGGCTACACCTTC. Amino acids: CASSRGTDYGYTF.

The DNA for the CDR3 is TGCGCCAGCAGCCCACAAAACAGGGTCGTAGGTGAAGCTTTCTTT. It is translated as CASSPQNRVVGEAFF. The V gene is TRBV5-1, the J gene TRBJ1-1; TRBD1 might be the D (6 bases). Germline-derived CDR1 and CDR2 are SGHRS and YFSETQ. The germline V and J ends were trimmed by 4 bases and 7 bases, with 20 bases remaining between them. This CDR3 spans 15 amino acids.

At least ten counts were recorded for this clonotype. V gene TRBV5-1 combines with J gene TRBJ2-3; TRBD1 aligns across 8 bases. Germline assignment: CDR1 SGHRS and CDR2 YFSETQ. This CDR3 spans 15 amino acids. Trimming took 2 bases from V and 4 from J; bases not matched to a gene: 6. The CDR3 bases are TGCGCCAGCAGCTTTCTGACAGGGGCCCCAGATACGCAGTATTTT. This translates into CASSFLTGAPDTQYF.

This chain connects TRBV6-2 or TRBV6-3 to TRBJ2-7; possible D gene TRBD2, 5 bases. The germline gives CDR1 MNHEY, CDR2 SVGEGT. V was pared by 6 bases and J by 5 bases, with 11 bases between. The CDR3 totals 12 residues. As DNA, the CDR3 is TGTGCCAGCAGGACACCGGGGAACGAGCAGTACGTC. Amino acids: CASRTPGNEQYV.

This clonotype appeared a few times. CDR3 DNA sequence: TGTGCCACCAGTGATTTCGGGGGTATCGAAGCTTTCTTT. Amino acids: CATSDFGGIEAFF. This chain links TRBV24-1 with TRBJ1-1; tentative D call: TRBD1 (5 bases). Germline loops: CDR1 KGHDR, CDR2 SFDVKD. The CDR3 runs to 13 residues. V was shortened by 1 base and J by 8 bases, with 10 bases between the two germline ends.

This clonotype was counted at least ten times. The V gene is TRBV4-3, the J gene TRBJ1-4, with no clear D. Germline lookup yields CDR1 LGHNA and CDR2 YSLEER. The CDR3 is made up of 13 amino acids. V gave up 4 bases and J gave up 7 bases, with 10 bases separating them. CDR3 residues: CASSRLGLEKLFF. DNA of the CDR3: TGCGCCAGCAGCCGGCTCGGGCTTGAAAAACTGTTTTTT.

The chain is built from TRBV20-1 and TRBJ2-5; 12 nucleotides align to TRBD1. The CDR3 has 18 amino acids. Germline-derived CDR1 and CDR2 are DFQATT and SNEGSKA (reference sequence). V gave up 0 bases and J gave up 4 bases; unmatched junction bases: 12. CDR3 sequence: CSARDWDRGPVGGETQYF. Here the CDR3 DNA reads TGCAGTGCTAGAGATTGGGACAGGGGGCCGGTAGGTGGAGAGACCCAGTACTTC.

This clonotype has just a few counts. The chain carries TRBV6-6 and TRBJ2-7; TRBD2 is a possible D gene (5 bases). CDR1 is MNHNY, CDR2 SVGAGI, per germline (reference sequence). This CDR3 contains 15 residues. Trimming stripped 2 bases from V and 3 bases from J, with 14 bases between. CDR3 protein: CASSYVGTSGYEQYF. For the CDR3, the DNA is TGTGCCAGCAGTTACGTCGGTACAAGCGGCTACGAGCAGTACTTC.

This clonotype was found many times. The chain is built from TRBV7-2 and TRBJ2-5; D is tentatively TRBD1 or TRBD2 (6 bases each). The CDR3 totals 18 residues. Looked up from germline, CDR1 is SGHTA and CDR2 is FQGNSA. V lost 5 bases to trimming and J lost 0 bases, with 22 bases between them. The chain's CDR3 is CASSPGAFSGWYQETQYF. CDR3 coding DNA: TGTGCCAGCAGCCCGGGGGCCTTTTCCGGTTGGTACCAAGAGACCCAGTACTTC.

This clonotype was seen repeatedly, ten times or more. The V and J genes are TRBV18 and TRBJ2-3; D ambiguous. V was pared by 3 bases and J by 0 bases, with 10 bases between. The V gene's germline CDR1 is KGHSH and CDR2 LQKENI. CDR3 length: 15 residues. This CDR3 reads CASSPVPLSTDTQYF. The DNA for the CDR3 is TGTGCCAGCTCACCGGTCCCTCTTAGCACAGATACGCAGTATTTT.

This clonotype showed up just a few times. The CDR3 loop reads CASSLGSGGAQSEQYF. The CDR3 DNA follows: TGTGCCAGCAGCTTGGGTAGCGGGGGGGCGCAGTCCGAGCAGTACTTC. The V gene is TRBV7-2, the J gene TRBJ2-7, with TRBD2 identical over 11 bases. Germline V gene data show CDR1 as SGHTA and CDR2 as FQGNSA. The junction had 10 bases not matched to a gene; V was cut back by 3 bases and J by 6 bases. The CDR3 spans 16 residues.

This clonotype was observed many times. The chain employs TRBV7-7 and TRBJ2-1; 7 bases agree with TRBD2. There are 11 residues in the CDR3. CDR1 and CDR2 from the germline V gene are SSHAT and FNYEAQ (reference sequence). V dropped 5 bases and J dropped 9; count of bases not matched to a gene: 1. This chain's CDR3 is CASSGGGEQFF. The CDR3 region has the DNA TGTGCCAGCAGCGGCGGGGGTGAGCAGTTCTTC.